The 17 T cell receptor beta chains below come from one sample, sequenced in a study of Tregs in tolerant kidney transplant recipients. Mixed chimerism was transient after nonmyeloablative marrow transplants from related graft donors. TCRdb's table, derived via immunoSEQ multiplex PCR, lists solely in-frame clones and lacks some. Altogether roughly 20,000 clones are present, about 84% being singletons, with the ten largest covering 25%. This specimen was CD8+ T cells from blood (PBMCs), taken 6 months after the transplant. Receptors were obtained from a human patient who received a combined kidney and bone marrow transplant. Some T cells may be supplied by the graft donor.

V and J are TRBV11-3 and TRBJ1-2, with D possibly matching TRBD1 (5 bases). V was pared by 3 bases and J by 8 bases, with 10 bases between. The CDR3 covers 12 residues. The germline V gene has CDR1 SGHNT and CDR2 YENEEA. The CDR3 DNA is TGTGCCAGCAGCTTTAGGGGTCGAGGCTACACCTTC. Translating gives CASSFRGRGYTF.

The rearrangement uses TRBV9 and TRBJ2-7, with 8 bases fitting TRBD1. Germline CDR1 SGDLS, CDR2 YYNGEE. The CDR3 is 15 residues long. The J segment lost 2 bases and the V segment lost 0 bases, leaving 4 bases of the junction unmatched. CDR3 nucleotides: TGTGCCAGCAGCGTAGGGGACAGGCACACCTACGAGCAGTACTTC. It codes for CASSVGDRHTYEQYF.

The genes are TRBV5-8 and TRBJ2-1, with 10 nucleotides matching TRBD2. The CDR3 loop spans 15 amino acids. V dropped 4 bases and J dropped 5; count of bases not matched to a gene: 6. Germline V gene lookup returns CDR1 SGHTS and CDR2 YDEGEE. The CDR3 region has the DNA TGTGCCAGCAGCCTAGGACTAGCGGCCAACAATGAGCAGTTCTTC. The encoded protein is CASSLGLAANNEQFF.

There are a few counts of this clone. The chain has TRBV9 and TRBJ2-3; the match to TRBD1 covers 7 bases. The CDR3 runs to 15 residues. Per the germline V gene, CDR1 is SGDLS and CDR2 is YYNGEE. V shed 4 bases, J shed 4 bases, and the junction held 9 bases outside the gene matches. The CDR3 sequence is CASSKWDSAADTQYF. In DNA, the CDR3 is TGTGCCAGCAGCAAATGGGACAGTGCAGCAGATACGCAGTATTTT.

The CDR3 DNA reads as TGTGCCAGCAGCTATATGGGATCAGGGATTCTCTCCTACGAGCAGTACTTC. It specifies CASSYMGSGILSYEQYF. V usage is TRBV7-9 and J usage is TRBJ2-5, with D possibly matching TRBD1 (5 bases). The DNA end is more similar to TRBJ2-7, so the J call may be wrong. The CDR3 has 17 amino acids. Germline V gene sequence: CDR1 SEHNR, CDR2 FQNEAQ (reference sequence).

This chain connects TRBV2 to TRBJ2-7, with D unclear. The V end lost 10 bases, the J end lost 2 bases, and 18 bases lay between the germline ends. There are 14 residues in the CDR3. Per the germline V gene, CDR1 is SNHLY and CDR2 is FYNNEI. CDR3 in amino acids: CATLRGADAYEQYF. Here the CDR3 DNA reads TGTGCCACCCTCCGAGGAGCAGATGCCTACGAGCAGTACTTC.

This clone was seen more than once but under ten times. The chain combines TRBV30 with TRBJ2-7; 8 bases are shared with TRBD2. Germline V gene sequence: CDR1 GTSNPN, CDR2 SVGIG (reference sequence). The V and J ends lost 3 bases and 2 bases, in that order; junction bases with no gene match: 9. The CDR3 has 15 residues. The CDR3 sequence: CAWSRAGGRAYEQYF. The DNA for the CDR3 is TGTGCCTGGAGCCGGGCGGGAGGTCGCGCCTACGAGCAGTACTTC. The complete variable domain, with remaining parts taken from reference TRBV30 and TRBJ2-7, reads SQTIHQWPATLVQPVGSPLSLECTVEGTSNPNLYWYRQAAGRGLQLLFYSVGIGQISSEVPQNLSASRPQDRQFILSSKKLLLSDSGFYLCAWSRAGGRAYEQYFGPGTRLTVT.

The chain employs TRBV30 and TRBJ1-1; 8 positions agree with TRBD1. The CDR3 covers 14 residues. Trimming removed 4 bases from V and 4 bases from J; junction bases left unmatched: 8. CDR1 GTSNPN and CDR2 SVGIG come from the germline V gene (reference sequence). This CDR3 is CAWMTGAMSTEAFF. For the CDR3, the DNA is TGTGCCTGGATGACAGGGGCGATGAGCACTGAAGCTTTCTTT.

The rearrangement uses TRBV5-8 and TRBJ1-2; D gene uncertain. Germline lookup yields CDR1 SGHTS and CDR2 YDEGEE. Trimming stripped 4 bases from V and 2 bases from J, with 15 bases between. CDR3 size: 15 residues. The chain's CDR3 is CASSATTPENYGYTF. CDR3 DNA sequence: TGTGCCAGCAGCGCGACTACCCCGGAGAACTATGGCTACACCTTC. The variable domain in full, completed from reference TRBV5-8 and TRBJ1-2, reads EAGVTQSPTHLIKTRGQQATLRCSPISGHTSVYWYQQALGLGLQFLLWYDEGEERNRGNFPPRFSGRQFPNYSSELNVNALELEDSALYLCASSATTPENYGYTFGSGTRLTVV.

This clone showed up just a few times. CDR3 region: CASSQDRVGNTEAFF. The CDR3 region has the DNA TGCGCCAGCAGCCAAGATCGGGTGGGGAACACTGAAGCTTTCTTT. The chain carries TRBV4-3 and TRBJ1-1; D unresolved. CDR1 and CDR2 from the germline V gene are LGHNA and YSLEER. The length of the CDR3 is 15 residues. The V gene lost 0 bases and the J gene lost 1 base, with 9 bases spanning the gap.

This chain links TRBV28 with TRBJ1-1; D not certain. The germline V gene has CDR1 MDHEN and CDR2 SYDVKM. V lost 6 bases and J lost 3, with 17 bases in between. This CDR3 spans 15 amino acids. The CDR3 is CASRVLESRDTEAFF. The CDR3 nucleotides are TGTGCCAGCAGAGTTTTGGAATCGAGGGACACTGAAGCTTTCTTT.

This chain links TRBV14 with TRBJ2-2; 9 bases align to TRBD1. Germline lookup yields CDR1 SGHDN and CDR2 FVKESK. The CDR3 covers 16 residues. The V gene end was trimmed by 3 bases and the J gene end by 3 bases; junction bases not matched to a gene: 5. CDR3 in amino acids: CASSHKQGADTGELFF. CDR3 nucleotide sequence: TGTGCCAGCAGCCATAAACAGGGGGCGGACACCGGGGAGCTGTTTTTT. The variable domain in full, with the rest retrieved from reference TRBV14 and TRBJ2-2, is EAGVTQFPSHSVIEKGQTVTLRCDPISGHDNLYWYRRVMGKEIKFLLHFVKESKQDESGMPNNRFLAERTGGTYSTLKVQPAELEDSGVYFCASSHKQGADTGELFFGEGSRLTVL.

Comments on this clone: Within the sample, other DNA sequences also encode this same CDR3. V usage is TRBV5-1 and J usage is TRBJ2-1; D is unresolved. This CDR3 is built from 13 residues. Looked up from germline, CDR1 is SGHRS and CDR2 is YFSETQ. Trimming removed 3 bases from V and 4 bases from J, with 8 bases in between. The CDR3 DNA sequence: TGCGCCAGCAGCTCCACAGAGTACAATGAGCAGTTCTTC. Translation gives CASSSTEYNEQFF.

This chain links TRBV9 with TRBJ2-7; no clear D. Per germline, CDR1 SGDLS and CDR2 YYNGEE. The CDR3 is 14 residues long. The V end was cut by 1 base, the J end by 0 bases, with 8 bases between. CDR3 region: CASSVSQASYEQYF. The CDR3 region has the DNA TGTGCCAGCAGCGTAAGCCAGGCCTCCTACGAGCAGTACTTC.

The chain combines TRBV7-6 with TRBJ1-2; TRBD1 matches 11 bases. The ends lost 8 bases at V and 6 bases at J; junction bases unmatched: 2. The CDR3 runs 12 residues. Germline assignment: CDR1 SGHVS and CDR2 FNYEAQ. The CDR3 loop reads CASGQGADGYTF. Written as DNA, the CDR3 is TGTGCCAGCGGACAGGGGGCGGATGGCTACACCTTC.

The rearrangement joins TRBV23-1 to TRBJ2-7; TRBD1 matches 8 bases. TRBV23-1 is reported as an ORF; its role is uncertain. V shed 2 bases and J 1 base; nucleotides not matched to a gene: 4. The CDR3 spans 15 residues. The CDR3 bases are TGCGCCAGCAGTCAAGCGGACAGGGCTTCCTACGAGCAGTACTTC. This gives the protein CASSQADRASYEQYF.

The chain's CDR3 is CASSPNSFAGNTIYF. Here the CDR3 DNA reads TGTGCCAGCAGCCCTAACAGCTTTGCTGGAAACACCATATATTTT. The V and J genes are TRBV6-5 and TRBJ1-3; D unclear. The germline gives CDR1 MNHEY, CDR2 SVGAGI. The CDR3 consists of 15 residues. Trimming shortened V by 6 bases and J by 2 bases, and 14 bases separated the two germline ends.